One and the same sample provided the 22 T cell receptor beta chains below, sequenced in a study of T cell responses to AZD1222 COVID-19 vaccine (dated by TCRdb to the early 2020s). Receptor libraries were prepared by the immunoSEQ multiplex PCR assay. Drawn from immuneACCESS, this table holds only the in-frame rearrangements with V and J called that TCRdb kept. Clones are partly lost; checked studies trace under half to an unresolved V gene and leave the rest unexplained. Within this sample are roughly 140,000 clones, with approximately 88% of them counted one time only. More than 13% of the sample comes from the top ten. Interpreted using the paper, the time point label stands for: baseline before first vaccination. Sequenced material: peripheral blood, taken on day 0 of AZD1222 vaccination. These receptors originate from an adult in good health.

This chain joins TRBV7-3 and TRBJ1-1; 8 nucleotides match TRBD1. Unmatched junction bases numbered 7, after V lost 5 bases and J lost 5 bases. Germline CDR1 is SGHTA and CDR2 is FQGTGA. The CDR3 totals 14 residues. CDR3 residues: CASSRQGRRTEAFF. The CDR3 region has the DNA TGTGCCAGCAGCCGACAGGGGCGGAGGACTGAAGCTTTCTTT.

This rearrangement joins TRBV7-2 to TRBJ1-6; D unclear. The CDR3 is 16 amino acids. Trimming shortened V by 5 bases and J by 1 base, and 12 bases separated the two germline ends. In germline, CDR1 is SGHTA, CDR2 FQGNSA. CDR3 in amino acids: CASSLRPRSYNSPLHF. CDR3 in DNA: TGTGCCAGCAGCCTCCGGCCGAGGTCCTATAATTCACCCCTCCACTTT.

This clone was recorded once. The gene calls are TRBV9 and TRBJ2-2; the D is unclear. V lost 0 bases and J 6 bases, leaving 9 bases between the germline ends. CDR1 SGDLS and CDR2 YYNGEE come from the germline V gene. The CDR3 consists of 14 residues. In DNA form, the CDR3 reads TGTGCCAGCAGCGTAGCTTTAGGAGCCGGGGAGCTGTTTTTT. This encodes CASSVALGAGELFF.

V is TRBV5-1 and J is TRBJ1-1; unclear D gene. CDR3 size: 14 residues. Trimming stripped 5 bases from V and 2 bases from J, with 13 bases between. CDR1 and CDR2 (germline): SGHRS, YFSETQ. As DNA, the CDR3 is TGCGCCAGCAGGATAGGTGTCTCCAACACTGAAGCTTTCTTT. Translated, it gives CASRIGVSNTEAFF.

The CDR3 DNA reads TGTGCCAGCAGTCGCCAAGGGAGCACTGAAGCTTTCTTT. Translation: CASSRQGSTEAFF. The chain combines TRBV7-2 with TRBJ1-1, with D hard to call. CDR1 is SGHTA and CDR2 is FQGNSA in the germline V gene. The CDR3 runs to 13 residues. V was trimmed by 6 bases and J by 4 bases, leaving 12 bases between them.

CDR3 nucleotide sequence: TGTGCCAGCAGCGTCGGGACAGGGTACACCGGGGAGCTGTTTTTT. This sequence encodes CASSVGTGYTGELFF. The chain couples TRBV9 to TRBJ2-2, with TRBD1 matching over 9 bases. This CDR3 contains 15 residues. J lost 3 bases, V lost 2 bases, and 2 bases had no gene match. Germline values: CDR1 SGDLS, CDR2 YYNGEE.

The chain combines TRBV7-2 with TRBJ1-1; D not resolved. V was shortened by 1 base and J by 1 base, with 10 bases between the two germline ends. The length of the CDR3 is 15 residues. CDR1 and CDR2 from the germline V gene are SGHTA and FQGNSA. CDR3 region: CASSLGPVRNTEAFF. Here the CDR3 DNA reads TGTGCCAGCAGCTTAGGGCCCGTTAGGAACACTGAAGCTTTCTTT.

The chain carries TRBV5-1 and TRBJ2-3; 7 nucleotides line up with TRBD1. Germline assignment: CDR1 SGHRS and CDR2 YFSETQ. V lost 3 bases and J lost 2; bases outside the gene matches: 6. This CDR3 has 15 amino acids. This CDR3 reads CASSSGTDLTDTQYF. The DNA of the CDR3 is TGCGCCAGCAGCTCCGGGACAGATCTCACAGATACGCAGTATTTT.

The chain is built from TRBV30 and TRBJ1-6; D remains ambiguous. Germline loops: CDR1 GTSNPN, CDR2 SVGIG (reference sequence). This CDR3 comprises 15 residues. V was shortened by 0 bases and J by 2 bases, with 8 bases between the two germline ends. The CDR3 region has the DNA TGTGCCTGGAGTGTTAGGCACACCTATAATTCACCCCTCCACTTT. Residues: CAWSVRHTYNSPLHF. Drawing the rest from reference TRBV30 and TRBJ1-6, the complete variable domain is SQTIHQWPATLVQPVGSPLSLECTVEGTSNPNLYWYRQAAGRGLQLLFYSVGIGQISSEVPQNLSASRPQDRQFILSSKKLLLSDSGFYLCAWSVRHTYNSPLHFGNGTRLTVT.

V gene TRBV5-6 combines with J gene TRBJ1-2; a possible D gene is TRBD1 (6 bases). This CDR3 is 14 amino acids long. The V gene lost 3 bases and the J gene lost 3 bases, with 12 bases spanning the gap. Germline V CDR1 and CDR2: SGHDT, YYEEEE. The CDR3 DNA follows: TGTGCCAGCAGCTCCCAGGGGTACTACTATGGCTACACCTTC. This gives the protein CASSSQGYYYGYTF.

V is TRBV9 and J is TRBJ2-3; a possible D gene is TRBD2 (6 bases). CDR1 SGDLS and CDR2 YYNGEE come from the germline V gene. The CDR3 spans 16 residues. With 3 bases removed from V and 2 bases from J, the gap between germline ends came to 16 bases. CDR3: CASSAGASDHTDTQYF. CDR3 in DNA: TGTGCCAGCAGCGCCGGGGCTAGCGACCACACAGATACGCAGTATTTT.

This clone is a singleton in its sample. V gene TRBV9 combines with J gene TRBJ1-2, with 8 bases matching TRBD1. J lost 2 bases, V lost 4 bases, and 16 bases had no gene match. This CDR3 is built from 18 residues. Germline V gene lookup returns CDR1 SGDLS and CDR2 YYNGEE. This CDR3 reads CASSNRQGRGQPNYGYTF. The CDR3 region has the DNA TGTGCCAGCAGCAACCGACAGGGGCGAGGGCAACCCAACTATGGCTACACCTTC.

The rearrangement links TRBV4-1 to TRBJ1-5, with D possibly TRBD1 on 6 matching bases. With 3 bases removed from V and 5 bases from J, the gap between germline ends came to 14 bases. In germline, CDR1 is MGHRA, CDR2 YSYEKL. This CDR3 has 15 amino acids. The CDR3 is CASSQLQGWDQPQHF. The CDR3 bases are TGCGCCAGCAGCCAGCTACAGGGCTGGGATCAGCCCCAGCATTTT.

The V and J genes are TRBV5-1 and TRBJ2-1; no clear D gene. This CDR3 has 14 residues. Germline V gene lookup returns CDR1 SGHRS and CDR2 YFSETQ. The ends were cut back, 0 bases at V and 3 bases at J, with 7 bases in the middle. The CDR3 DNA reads TGCGCCAGCAGCTTGGGGGCCCGCTACAATGAGCAGTTCTTC. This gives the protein CASSLGARYNEQFF.

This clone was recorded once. CDR3 DNA: TGTGCCAGCAGTAGTCCCACAGGTTACGAGCAGTACTTC. Its protein product is CASSSPTGYEQYF. This rearrangement joins TRBV6-5 to TRBJ2-7, with D possibly TRBD1 on 5 matching bases. Germline CDR1 and CDR2: MNHEY and SVGAGI. The CDR3 consists of 13 residues. The ends were cut back, 5 bases at V and 4 bases at J, with 12 bases in the middle.

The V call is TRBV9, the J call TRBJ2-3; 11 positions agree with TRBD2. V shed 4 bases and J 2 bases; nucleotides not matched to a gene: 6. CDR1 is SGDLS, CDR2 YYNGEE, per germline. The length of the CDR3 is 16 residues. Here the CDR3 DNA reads TGTGCCAGCAGCTACGGGACTAGCGGATTCACAGATACGCAGTATTTT. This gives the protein CASSYGTSGFTDTQYF.

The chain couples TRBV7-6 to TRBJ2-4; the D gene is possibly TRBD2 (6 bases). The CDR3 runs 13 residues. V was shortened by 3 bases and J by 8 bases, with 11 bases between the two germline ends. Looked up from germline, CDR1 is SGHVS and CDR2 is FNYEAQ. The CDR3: CASSFMEGDIQYF. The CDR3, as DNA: TGTGCCAGCAGCTTTATGGAGGGCGACATTCAGTACTTC.

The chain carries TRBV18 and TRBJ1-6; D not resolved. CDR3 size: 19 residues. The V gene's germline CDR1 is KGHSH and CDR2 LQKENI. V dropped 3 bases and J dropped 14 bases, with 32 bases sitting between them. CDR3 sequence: CASSPDRSRMYSTPFTLHF. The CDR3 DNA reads TGTGCCAGCTCACCGGACCGATCCCGAATGTATTCAACCCCATTCACCCTCCACTTT.

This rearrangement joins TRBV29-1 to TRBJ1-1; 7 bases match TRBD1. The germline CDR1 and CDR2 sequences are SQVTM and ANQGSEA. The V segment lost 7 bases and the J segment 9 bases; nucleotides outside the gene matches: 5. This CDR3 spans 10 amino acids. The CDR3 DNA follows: TGCAGCGCCCAGGGGGGGCAAGCTTTCTTT. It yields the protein CSAQGGQAFF. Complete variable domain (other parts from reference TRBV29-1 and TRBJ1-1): SAVISQKPSRDICQRGTSLTIQCQVDSQVTMMFWYRQQPGQSLTLIATANQGSEATYESGFVIDKFPISRPNLTFSTLTVSNMSPEDSSIYLCSAQGGQAFFGQGTRLTVV.

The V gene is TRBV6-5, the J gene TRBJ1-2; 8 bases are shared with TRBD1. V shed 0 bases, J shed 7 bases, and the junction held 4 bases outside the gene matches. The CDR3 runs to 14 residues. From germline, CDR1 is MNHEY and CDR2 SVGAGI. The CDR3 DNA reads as TGTGCCAGCAGTTACTCCCAGGGGGCGCCTGGCTACACCTTC. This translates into CASSYSQGAPGYTF.

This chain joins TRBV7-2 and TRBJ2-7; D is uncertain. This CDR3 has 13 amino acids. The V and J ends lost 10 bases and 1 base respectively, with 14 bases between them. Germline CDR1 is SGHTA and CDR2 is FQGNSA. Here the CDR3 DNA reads TGTGCCACCGCCGGGTCCTCTTCCTACGAGCAGTACTTC. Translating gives CATAGSSSYEQYF.

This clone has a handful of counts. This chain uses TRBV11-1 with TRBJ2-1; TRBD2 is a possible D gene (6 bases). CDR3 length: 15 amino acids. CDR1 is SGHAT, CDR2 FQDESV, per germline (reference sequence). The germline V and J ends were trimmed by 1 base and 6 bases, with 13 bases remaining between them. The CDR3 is CASSLDDGGTNEQFF. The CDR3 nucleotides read TGTGCCAGCAGCTTAGACGATGGGGGGACCAATGAGCAGTTCTTC.